The TCR beta chain under discussion was sequenced for a study of cytomegalovirus exposure and HLA in healthy donors. Study-level results: According to a later analysis, donors in an Asian-associated ancestry cluster reportedly had fewer N-insertions than the roughly 670-donor mean.

Primers for the PCR totalled 60 Vbeta and 13 Jbeta. The protocol was immunoSEQ multiplex PCR, while the TCRdb copy is restricted to in-frame clones and leaves out a portion. The sample lists some 130,000 clones, roughly three quarters seen once, with 2% in the top ten. The germline CDR1 and CDR2 sequences are SGHTS and YDEGEE. Trimming removed 0 bases from V and 0 bases from J; junction bases left unmatched: 4. The CDR3 is made up of 16 amino acids. A remark on this clone: Its target is not known.

The specimen sequenced was PBMCs. The chain employs TRBV5-8 and TRBJ2-3; TRBD1 agrees at 7 bases. The receptor was derived from a man aged 25 to 40 in good health and CMV-seronegative. The CDR3 DNA sequence: TGTGCCAGCAGCTTGGGGTGGACAGGCAGCACAGATACGCAGTATTTT. Residues: CASSLGWTGSTDTQYF. Using reference TRBV5-8 and TRBJ2-3 for the parts outside the CDR3, the full variable domain is EAGVTQSPTHLIKTRGQQATLRCSPISGHTSVYWYQQALGLGLQFLLWYDEGEERNRGNFPPRFSGRQFPNYSSELNVNALELEDSALYLCASSLGWTGSTDTQYFGPGTRLTVL.